This passage covers 6 T cell receptor beta chains from one sample sequenced in a study of blood T cell repertoires in COVID-19. The repertoire was sequenced with immunoSEQ multiplex PCR; TCRdb's copy has only in-frame clones and lacks some. The sample contains 100,000 to 150,000 clones, under 85% of which appear only once. What was sequenced was peripheral blood. The receptors stem from a man aged 35-49 years with active or convalescent COVID-19.

This clone was counted a single time. J is TRBJ1-1 and V is TRBV19; tentative D call: TRBD1 (6 bases). Trimming stripped 4 bases from V and 1 base from J, with 10 bases between. This CDR3 region has 14 residues. CDR1 LNHDA and CDR2 SQIVND come from the germline V gene (reference sequence). The CDR3 region has the DNA TGTGCCAGTAGTAGGGGGCAGACGAACACTGAAGCTTTCTTT. As protein: CASSRGQTNTEAFF.

V usage is TRBV6-1 and J usage is TRBJ1-3; D is unclear. This CDR3 is built from 18 residues. The germline gives CDR1 MNHNS, CDR2 SASEGT. Trimming took 0 bases from V and 2 from J, leaving 17 bases between them. The CDR3 sequence: CASSEATGFLWTGNTIYF. As DNA, the CDR3 is TGTGCCAGCAGTGAAGCGACGGGGTTTCTTTGGACTGGAAACACCATATATTTT.

The chain is built from TRBV7-9 and TRBJ2-4, with 8 bases aligning to TRBD2. Germline assignment: CDR1 SEHNR and CDR2 FQNEAQ (reference sequence). Unmatched junction bases numbered 3, after V lost 1 base and J lost 4 bases. The CDR3 contains 15 residues. CDR3 in DNA: TGTGCCAGCAGCTTAGTTGTAGCGGGAAAAAACATTCAGTACTTC. Translating it yields CASSLVVAGKNIQYF. Variable domain in full (rest from reference TRBV7-9 and TRBJ2-4): DTGVSQNPRHKITKRGQNVTFRCDPISEHNRLYWYRQTLGQGPEFLTYFQNEAQLEKSRLLSDRFSAERPKGSFSTLEIQRTEQGDSAMYLCASSLVVAGKNIQYFGAGTRLSVL.

This clone was seen only once. The chain combines TRBV19 with TRBJ1-6, with D perhaps matching TRBD1 (5 bases). V was trimmed by 8 bases and J by 6 bases, leaving 11 bases between them. The CDR3 length is 13 residues. Germline V lookup: CDR1 LNHDA, CDR2 SQIVND (reference sequence). CDR3 nucleotides: TGTGCCAGTGACAGTCCGGGTAATTCACCCCTCCACTTT. Protein sequence: CASDSPGNSPLHF.

In this sample, this clone turned up once. The V gene is TRBV25-1, the J gene TRBJ1-4; D remains ambiguous. The CDR3 covers 15 residues. V was clipped by 2 bases and J by 7 bases, with 14 bases between them. Germline V CDR1 and CDR2: MGHDK, SYGVNS. The CDR3, as DNA: TGTGCCAGCAGTGAACTCGAGACTATGGGTGAAAAACTGTTTTTT. Translation: CASSELETMGEKLFF.

V and J are TRBV12-3 or TRBV12-4 and TRBJ1-2; D unresolved. Trimming left V 5 bases short and J 5 bases short, with 6 bases between. The CDR3 loop spans 11 amino acids. CDR3 bases: TGTGCCAGCAGTCCCGTATATGGCTACACCTTC. Its translation is CASSPVYGYTF.